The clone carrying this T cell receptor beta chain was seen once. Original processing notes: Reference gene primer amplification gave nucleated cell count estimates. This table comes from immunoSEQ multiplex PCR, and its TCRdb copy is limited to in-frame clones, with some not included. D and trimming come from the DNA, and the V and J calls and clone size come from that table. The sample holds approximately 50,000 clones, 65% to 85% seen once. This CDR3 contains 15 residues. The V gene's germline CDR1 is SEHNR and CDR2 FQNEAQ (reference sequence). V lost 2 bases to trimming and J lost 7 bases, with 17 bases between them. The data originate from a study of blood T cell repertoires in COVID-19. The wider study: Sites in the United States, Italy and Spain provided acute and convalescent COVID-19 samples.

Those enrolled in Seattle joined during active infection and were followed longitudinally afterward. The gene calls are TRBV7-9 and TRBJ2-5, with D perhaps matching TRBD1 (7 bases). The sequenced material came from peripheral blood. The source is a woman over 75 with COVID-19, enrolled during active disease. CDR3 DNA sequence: TGTGCCAGCAGCTTACAGGGGGGCGGCCAGGGGACCCAGTACTTC. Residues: CASSLQGGGQGTQYF.